One and the same sample provided the 13 T cell receptor beta chains below, sequenced in a study of technical replicates of blood from a few donors. Produced via immunoSEQ multiplex PCR; TCRdb's table is partial and in-frame only. The data hold over 50,000 clones, with around 93% observed a single time. The sequencing sample was made of PBMCs. The origin of the receptors is a human donor in good health. Some clones in this sample may be carry-over from other donors' samples.

The chain has TRBV19 and TRBJ2-1; a weak D match, TRBD1 (5 bases). Trimming removed 2 bases at V and 10 bases at J, with 15 bases between. From germline, CDR1 is LNHDA and CDR2 SQIVND (reference sequence). CDR3 length: 14 residues. The CDR3 nucleotides are TGTGCCAGTAGTATAATAGGTCGGGCAGGGGAGCAGTTCTTC. Residues: CASSIIGRAGEQFF.

The J gene is TRBJ2-3, the V gene TRBV5-1; D may be TRBD1 (5 bases). V was shortened by 5 bases and J by 2 bases, with 12 bases between the two germline ends. CDR1 and CDR2 from the germline V gene are SGHRS and YFSETQ. The CDR3 has 14 amino acids. The CDR3 loop is CASSYGHNTDTQYF. In DNA, the CDR3 is TGCGCCAGCAGTTACGGACACAACACAGATACGCAGTATTTT.

This clone appeared a single time. The chain has TRBV7-9 and TRBJ1-1; D not resolved. Germline-derived CDR1 and CDR2 are SEHNR and FQNEAQ (reference sequence). This CDR3 is 13 amino acids long. Trimming took off 2 bases at V and 5 bases at J, with 9 bases between the two ends. The CDR3, as DNA: TGTGCCAGCAGCTTACTAGATAAGACTGAAGCTTTCTTT. Translated, it gives CASSLLDKTEAFF. Drawing the rest from reference TRBV7-9 and TRBJ1-1, the complete variable domain is DTGVSQNPRHKITKRGQNVTFRCDPISEHNRLYWYRQTLGQGPEFLTYFQNEAQLEKSRLLSDRFSAERPKGSFSTLEIQRTEQGDSAMYLCASSLLDKTEAFFGQGTRLTVV.

This clone was seen a single time. The chain couples TRBV13 to TRBJ2-1, with 8 nucleotides matching TRBD2. CDR1 and CDR2 (germline): PRHDT, FYEKMQ (reference sequence). There are 15 residues in the CDR3. V dropped 5 bases and J dropped 6; count of bases not matched to a gene: 9. The CDR3 sequence is CASSLERERLNEQFF. The CDR3 coding sequence is TGTGCCAGCAGCCTGGAGCGGGAGAGGCTCAATGAGCAGTTCTTC. Looking up the rest from reference TRBV13 and TRBJ2-1 gives the full variable domain: AAGVIQSPRHLIKEKRETATLKCYPIPRHDTVYWYQQGPGQDPQFLISFYEKMQSDKGSIPDRFSAQQFSDYHSELNMSSLELGDSALYFCASSLERERLNEQFFGPGTRLTVL.

CDR3 amino acids: CASSLGTGPYEQFF. DNA for the CDR3: TGTGCCAGCAGCTTAGGGACAGGGCCCTACGAGCAGTTCTTC. J is TRBJ2-1 and V is TRBV11-2; TRBD1 aligns across 8 bases. Germline CDR1 reads SGHAT; CDR2 reads FQNNGV. Germline trimming cut 1 base from V and 10 bases from J; bases unmatched to any gene: 6. This CDR3 contains 14 residues.

The chain links TRBV7-9 to TRBJ1-1; TRBD1 is a possible D gene (6 bases). Trimming shortened V by 2 bases and J by 6 bases, and 13 bases separated the two germline ends. The CDR3 is 14 residues long. Germline V gene sequence: CDR1 SEHNR, CDR2 FQNEAQ (reference sequence). CDR3 region: CASSLKGGAAEAFF. Here the CDR3 DNA reads TGTGCCAGCAGCTTAAAGGGGGGGGCGGCTGAAGCTTTCTTT.

The chain couples TRBV4-1 to TRBJ1-1; D may be TRBD1 (5 bases). Trimming cost V 2 bases and J 5 bases, with 9 bases left between them. The CDR3 runs 13 residues. Germline V gene lookup returns CDR1 MGHRA and CDR2 YSYEKL. The CDR3 DNA follows: TGCGCCAGCAGCCAACCAGGGCGGACTGAAGCTTTCTTT. Translation: CASSQPGRTEAFF.

This chain uses TRBV5-1 with TRBJ2-5, with 7 bases fitting TRBD1. In germline, CDR1 is SGHRS, CDR2 YFSETQ. This CDR3 spans 14 amino acids. Trimming at V came to 3 bases and at J to 5 bases, leaving 7 bases not matched to a gene. CDR3 protein: CASSYDRAGETQYF. CDR3 coding DNA: TGCGCCAGCAGCTACGACAGGGCCGGCGAGACCCAGTACTTC.

The chain couples TRBV18 to TRBJ1-1; possibly TRBD1 for D (6 bases). Germline CDR1 is KGHSH and CDR2 is LQKENI. The CDR3 runs to 15 residues. V was clipped by 5 bases and J by 3 bases, with 16 bases between them. The CDR3 protein is CASSEQQGFDTEAFF. CDR3 coding DNA: TGTGCCAGCTCAGAACAACAGGGTTTCGACACTGAAGCTTTCTTT.

The gene calls are TRBV19 and TRBJ1-2, with unresolved D. Looked up from germline, CDR1 is LNHDA and CDR2 is SQIVND (reference sequence). V lost 4 bases and J 7 bases, leaving 13 bases between the germline ends. This CDR3 spans 13 amino acids. CDR3 nucleotide sequence: TGTGCCAGTAGTACCGACACCATTATTGGCTACACCTTC. It is translated as CASSTDTIIGYTF. The variable domain in full, with the rest retrieved from reference TRBV19 and TRBJ1-2, is DGGITQSPKYLFRKEGQNVTLSCEQNLNHDAMYWYRQDPGQGLRLIYYSQIVNDFQKGDIAEGYSVSREKKESFPLTVTSAQKNPTAFYLCASSTDTIIGYTFGSGTRLTVV.

This sequence joins TRBV13 and TRBJ2-4; 9 bases line up with TRBD2. V lost 4 bases to trimming and J lost 4 bases; unmatched junction nucleotides: 2. Germline V gene lookup returns CDR1 PRHDT and CDR2 FYEKMQ (reference sequence). The CDR3 spans 14 residues. The CDR3 sequence: CASSSGLAKNIQYF. The CDR3 region has the DNA TGTGCCAGCAGCTCCGGACTAGCGAAAAACATTCAGTACTTC. Together with reference TRBV13 and TRBJ2-4, the CDR3 gives the full variable domain: AAGVIQSPRHLIKEKRETATLKCYPIPRHDTVYWYQQGPGQDPQFLISFYEKMQSDKGSIPDRFSAQQFSDYHSELNMSSLELGDSALYFCASSSGLAKNIQYFGAGTRLSVL.

This clone came up a few times. V and J are TRBV7-9 and TRBJ2-5; possible D gene TRBD2, 6 bases. CDR3 size: 13 residues. V shed 6 bases and J shed 7 bases, with 15 bases lying between them. Per germline, CDR1 SEHNR and CDR2 FQNEAQ (reference sequence). CDR3 region: CASSSWRDGTQYF. CDR3 DNA sequence: TGTGCCAGCAGTTCCTGGCGGGACGGGACCCAGTACTTC.

The chain employs TRBV6-6 and TRBJ1-2; the D is unclear. The V end was cut by 2 bases, the J end by 6 bases, with 10 bases between. CDR1 is MNHNY, CDR2 SVGAGI, per germline (reference sequence). The length of the CDR3 is 13 residues. The CDR3: CASSYIPQNGYTF. CDR3 sequence (DNA): TGTGCCAGCAGTTACATACCCCAGAATGGCTACACCTTC.